These 7 T cell receptor beta chains originate from one sample sequenced in a study of preoperative IRX-2 immunotherapy in early breast cancer. Assay used: immunoSEQ multiplex PCR; TCRdb lists only in-frame clones, some missing. The profile shows tens of thousands of clones, roughly 96% of them singletons. As for treatment: preoperative locoregional IRX-2 cytokine immunotherapy. The material was obtained from a patient treated with IRX-2 immunotherapy. The receptors shown here come from a human donor with breast cancer.

The sample holds one count of this clone. J is TRBJ2-7 and V is TRBV29-1, with 9 bases fitting TRBD2. The ends lost 3 bases at V and 7 bases at J; junction bases unmatched: 7. The CDR3 loop spans 13 amino acids. Per germline, CDR1 SQVTM and CDR2 ANQGSEA. DNA for the CDR3: TGCAGCGTTGACTGGGCTAGCGGGGAAGAGCAGTACTTC. Its translation is CSVDWASGEEQYF.

The chain has TRBV5-1 and TRBJ2-3; D uncertain. Germline values: CDR1 SGHRS, CDR2 YFSETQ. Trimming took off 2 bases at V and 0 bases at J, with 10 bases between the two ends. The CDR3 contains 15 residues. DNA of the CDR3: TGCGCCAGCAGCTTTGGCCAGTCTAGCACAGATACGCAGTATTTT. Residues: CASSFGQSSTDTQYF.

V gene TRBV21-1 combines with J gene TRBJ2-7; the D call of TRBD2 is as the table states it, not checked on the DNA. TRBV21-1 is deemed a pseudogene. The CDR3 runs 16 residues. The CDR3 reads CASSLAPGGVGNEQYF. The CDR3 DNA follows: TGTGCCAGCAGCCTCGCTCCGGGGGGGGTAGGGAACGAGCAGTACTTC.

DNA for the CDR3: TGTGCCAGTAGTATAGATCAAAGCGGACCCGGGACCTACGAGCAGTACTTC. Protein product: CASSIDQSGPGTYEQYF. The rearrangement links TRBV19 to TRBJ2-7; D is possibly TRBD2 (5 bases). From germline, CDR1 is LNHDA and CDR2 SQIVND (reference sequence). The CDR3 runs to 17 residues. Trimming took off 0 bases at V and 2 bases at J, with 17 bases between the two ends.

This chain links TRBV11-2 with TRBJ2-7; D unresolved. Trimming stripped 2 bases from V and 1 base from J, with 12 bases between. CDR3 length equals 15 residues. CDR1 and CDR2 (germline): SGHAT, FQNNGV. The CDR3 bases are TGTGCCAGCAGCTTATCGGTACAAGGGTCCTACGAGCAGTACTTC. Residues: CASSLSVQGSYEQYF. The full variable domain, in which reference TRBV11-2 and TRBJ2-7 provide the parts outside the CDR3, is EAGVAQSPRYKIIEKRQSVAFWCNPISGHATLYWYQQILGQGPKLLIQFQNNGVVDDSQLPKDRFSAERLKGVDSTLKIQPAKLEDSAVYLCASSLSVQGSYEQYFGPGTRLTVT.

The genes are TRBV5-1 and TRBJ2-7, with D perhaps assigned TRBD1 or TRBD2 (5 bases each). Germline values: CDR1 SGHRS, CDR2 YFSETQ. Trimming took off 5 bases at V and 6 bases at J, with 9 bases between the two ends. The CDR3 spans 11 residues. In DNA form, the CDR3 reads TGCGCCAGCAGGGGACGGATCGAGCAGTACTTC. It is translated as CASRGRIEQYF.

The chain couples TRBV18 to TRBJ2-7; 8 nucleotides align to TRBD1. V was clipped by 4 bases and J by 3 bases; unmatched bases: 8. Germline CDR1 is KGHSH and CDR2 is LQKENI. CDR3 length: 15 residues. CDR3 DNA: TGTGCCAGCTCACGGACCGGACAGGGAGACTACGAGCAGTACTTC. As protein: CASSRTGQGDYEQYF.